The 23 T cell receptor beta chains below come from one sample, sequenced in a study of blood T cell repertoires in COVID-19. The protocol was immunoSEQ multiplex PCR, while the TCRdb copy is restricted to in-frame clones and leaves out a portion. Of under 130,000 clones in the sample, approximately 84% were seen once. Sequencing was carried out using peripheral blood. The receptors derive from a human donor in a cohort sampled during active COVID-19.

V and J are TRBV28 and TRBJ1-4; 8 nucleotides align to TRBD1. The CDR3 is made up of 16 amino acids. The ends lost 6 bases at V and 0 bases at J; junction bases unmatched: 6. CDR1 and CDR2 (germline): MDHEN, SYDVKM. CDR3 sequence: CASSWDRRATNEKLFF. CDR3 bases: TGTGCCAGCAGCTGGGACAGGCGTGCAACTAATGAAAAACTGTTTTTT.

The rearrangement joins TRBV7-9 to TRBJ2-2; 10 nucleotides agree with TRBD1. CDR1 is SEHNR and CDR2 is FQNEAQ in the germline V gene (reference sequence). J was trimmed by 3 bases and V by 7 bases; bases with no gene match: 8. The CDR3 is made up of 16 amino acids. The CDR3 region is CASTQAGTGDTGELFF. DNA of the CDR3: TGTGCCAGCACCCAGGCCGGGACAGGGGACACCGGGGAGCTGTTTTTT.

This clone was recorded many times. This chain uses TRBV5-1 with TRBJ1-2; TRBD1 matches 9 bases. Germline assignment: CDR1 SGHRS and CDR2 YFSETQ. The trim removed 4 bases at V and 8 bases at J, leaving 18 bases unmatched. This CDR3 contains 17 residues. DNA for the CDR3: TGCGCCAGCAGCGAGACCGGGACAGGGCTTCAAGGCGACGGCTACACCTTC. Protein product: CASSETGTGLQGDGYTF.

The rearrangement links TRBV27 to TRBJ2-2; weak D call: TRBD2 (6 bases). This CDR3 region has 15 residues. Germline lookup yields CDR1 MNHEY and CDR2 SMNVEV (reference sequence). Deletions cut 6 bases from V and 0 bases from J, with 11 bases between. The CDR3: CASRPAGANTGELFF. The CDR3 DNA sequence: TGTGCCAGCAGGCCAGCGGGCGCGAACACCGGGGAGCTGTTTTTT.

This clone is a singleton in its sample. The V and J genes are TRBV4-1 and TRBJ2-7; D is perhaps TRBD1 (6 bases). The germline V gene has CDR1 MGHRA and CDR2 YSYEKL. This CDR3 is built from 14 residues. The V gene lost 6 bases and the J gene lost 1 base, with 13 bases spanning the gap. The CDR3 sequence is CASSHYRASYEQYF. CDR3 bases: TGCGCCAGCAGTCATTACAGGGCTTCCTACGAGCAGTACTTC.

This chain uses TRBV28 with TRBJ2-3; 7 bases match TRBD1. This CDR3 spans 18 amino acids. V was clipped by 3 bases and J by 0 bases; unmatched bases: 12. CDR1 is MDHEN and CDR2 is SYDVKM in the germline V gene. CDR3 nucleotides: TGTGCCAGCAGTTTCGAAAGGACAGGCTTCACTAGCACAGATACGCAGTATTTT. It is translated as CASSFERTGFTSTDTQYF. Based on the CDR3 plus reference TRBV28 and TRBJ2-3, the full variable domain is DVKVTQSSRYLVKRTGEKVFLECVQDMDHENMFWYRQDPGLGLRLIYFSYDVKMKEKGDIPEGYSVSREKKERFSLILESASTNQTSMYLCASSFERTGFTSTDTQYFGPGTRLTVL.

The chain couples TRBV19 to TRBJ2-5; 8 nucleotides agree with TRBD1. There are 13 residues in the CDR3. Germline V gene sequence: CDR1 LNHDA, CDR2 SQIVND (reference sequence). Losses at the gene ends were 5 bases for V and 5 bases for J; bases not matched to a gene: 4. CDR3 nucleotide sequence: TGTGCCAGTAGTTACGACAGGGGCGAGACCCAGTACTTC. Translated: CASSYDRGETQYF.

The chain carries TRBV5-1 and TRBJ2-5; TRBD1 agrees at 10 bases. V lost 2 bases, J lost 5 bases, and 9 bases stayed unmatched. The germline V gene encodes CDR1 SGHRS and CDR2 YFSETQ. The CDR3 is 16 amino acids. The CDR3 sequence is CASSFSGTGEGETQYF. The DNA for the CDR3 is TGCGCCAGCAGCTTTTCCGGGACAGGGGAGGGGGAGACCCAGTACTTC.

This chain links TRBV9 with TRBJ2-7, with D perhaps TRBD2 (5 bases). Trimming cost V 0 bases and J 10 bases, with 17 bases left between them. This CDR3 comprises 14 residues. The germline V gene has CDR1 SGDLS and CDR2 YYNGEE. The CDR3, as DNA: TGTGCCAGCAGCGTAGGAATTGGAGGTGGATTACAGTACTTC. It is translated as CASSVGIGGGLQYF.

The chain combines TRBV4-1 with TRBJ2-5, with D possibly matching TRBD1 (6 bases). This CDR3 is built from 15 residues. V lost 1 base to trimming and J lost 1 base, with 10 bases between them. Germline CDR1 MGHRA, CDR2 YSYEKL. CDR3 in amino acids: CASSQAQTGQETQYF. In nucleotides, the CDR3 is TGCGCCAGCAGCCAAGCGCAGACAGGCCAAGAGACCCAGTACTTC.

The chain employs TRBV6-1 and TRBJ1-4, with 9 bases fitting TRBD1. Germline loops: CDR1 MNHNS, CDR2 SASEGT. Losses at the gene ends were 2 bases for V and 7 bases for J; bases not matched to a gene: 8. This CDR3 region has 16 residues. CDR3 residues: CASSERLGTGFEKLFF. The CDR3 bases are TGTGCCAGCAGTGAAAGGTTGGGGACAGGGTTTGAAAAACTGTTTTTT.

This chain connects TRBV27 to TRBJ1-5, with D unclear. In germline, CDR1 is MNHEY, CDR2 SMNVEV (reference sequence). The CDR3 spans 13 residues. The V gene lost 6 bases and the J gene lost 5 bases, with 11 bases spanning the gap. This CDR3 reads CASRKIGDQPQHF. CDR3 DNA: TGTGCCAGCAGAAAAATCGGAGATCAGCCCCAGCATTTT.

The J gene is TRBJ1-1, the V gene TRBV28; a possible D gene is TRBD1 (6 bases). Germline V CDR1 and CDR2: MDHEN, SYDVKM. The CDR3 covers 15 residues. Trimming shortened V by 2 bases and J by 1 base, and 11 bases separated the two germline ends. Here the CDR3 reads CASSLAGEGNTEAFF. CDR3 nucleotide sequence: TGTGCCAGCAGTTTAGCAGGGGAAGGGAACACTGAAGCTTTCTTT. Filled out from reference TRBV28 and TRBJ1-1, the complete variable domain reads DVKVTQSSRYLVKRTGEKVFLECVQDMDHENMFWYRQDPGLGLRLIYFSYDVKMKEKGDIPEGYSVSREKKERFSLILESASTNQTSMYLCASSLAGEGNTEAFFGQGTRLTVV.

The V call is TRBV5-1, the J call TRBJ2-1; 10 bases match TRBD2. This CDR3 is 16 amino acids long. The V gene's germline CDR1 is SGHRS and CDR2 YFSETQ. V lost 4 bases, J lost 4 bases, and 8 bases stayed unmatched. The CDR3 sequence: CASSHRTSGEYNEQFF. The CDR3 region has the DNA TGCGCCAGCAGCCACAGAACTAGCGGGGAGTACAATGAGCAGTTCTTC.

This chain joins TRBV3-1 (or the pseudogene TRBV3-2) and TRBJ2-5, with TRBD2 matching 8 bases. Germline V gives CDR1 LGHDT, CDR2 YNNKEL (reference sequence). After removal of 2 bases from V and 5 bases from J, the junction contained 4 bases not matched to a gene. The length of the CDR3 is 14 residues. DNA of the CDR3: TGTGCCAGCAGCCAAACGGGAGGGGGGGAGACCCAGTACTTC. Amino acids: CASSQTGGGETQYF.

This CDR3 reads CASSHGTSYGYTF. The CDR3 DNA reads as TGTGCCAGCAGCCACGGGACAAGCTATGGCTACACCTTC. V and J are TRBV7-9 and TRBJ1-2; a possible D gene is TRBD1 (6 bases). Germline CDR1 SEHNR, CDR2 FQNEAQ (reference sequence). CDR3 size: 13 residues. The germline V and J ends were trimmed by 5 bases and 4 bases, with 11 bases remaining between them.

The chain recombines TRBV19 with TRBJ2-1; 8 bases align to TRBD2. CDR1 and CDR2 from the germline V gene are LNHDA and SQIVND (reference sequence). CDR3 length equals 15 residues. V was clipped by 3 bases and J by 5 bases; unmatched bases: 6. CDR3 DNA: TGTGCCAGTAGTATTTTGGGACTAGGGGACAATGAGCAGTTCTTC. It encodes CASSILGLGDNEQFF.

This clone was counted a single time. The chain links TRBV5-6 to TRBJ2-1, with D possibly being TRBD2 (5 bases). Germline loops: CDR1 SGHDT, CDR2 YYEEEE. The germline V and J ends were trimmed by 5 bases and 9 bases, with 12 bases remaining between them. The CDR3 contains 12 residues. CDR3 DNA sequence: TGTGCCAGCAGATCGGGGATTGGTGAGCAGTTCTTC. Its protein product is CASRSGIGEQFF.

The gene calls are TRBV5-6 and TRBJ1-1; 7 nucleotides match TRBD1. Germline V gene lookup returns CDR1 SGHDT and CDR2 YYEEEE. The CDR3 is 17 amino acids. V lost 3 bases, J lost 0 bases, and 11 bases stayed unmatched. DNA of the CDR3: TGTGCCAGCAGCTGGCAGGGGGTAGGAAAGATGAACACTGAAGCTTTCTTT. It codes for CASSWQGVGKMNTEAFF. The full variable domain, completed using reference TRBV5-6 and TRBJ1-1, is DAGVTQSPTHLIKTRGQQVTLRCSPKSGHDTVSWYQQALGQGPQFIFQYYEEEERQRGNFPDRFSGHQFPNYSSELNVNALLLGDSALYLCASSWQGVGKMNTEAFFGQGTRLTVV.

The chain has TRBV9 and TRBJ2-7; D remains ambiguous. The CDR3 has 12 amino acids. V was shortened by 3 bases and J by 7 bases, with 11 bases between the two germline ends. Germline values: CDR1 SGDLS, CDR2 YYNGEE. The CDR3: CASSAPAREQYF. In DNA form, the CDR3 reads TGTGCCAGCAGCGCCCCCGCGCGGGAGCAGTACTTC. Full variable domain (missing parts from reference TRBV9 and TRBJ2-7): DSGVTQTPKHLITATGQRVTLRCSPRSGDLSVYWYQQSLDQGLQFLIQYYNGEERAKGNILERFSAQQFPDLHSELNLSSLELGDSALYFCASSAPAREQYFGPGTRLTVT.

The rearrangement uses TRBV10-3 and TRBJ2-3, with D tentatively TRBD2 (6 bases). The germline V and J ends were trimmed by 2 bases and 0 bases, with 9 bases remaining between them. CDR1 is ENHRY and CDR2 is SYGVKD in the germline V gene. The CDR3 is 15 amino acids. CDR3 bases: TGTGCCATCAGTGAGGGACTATTCAGCACAGATACGCAGTATTTT. Translating it yields CAISEGLFSTDTQYF.

The rearrangement joins TRBV4-1 to TRBJ2-3, with D perhaps TRBD1 (8 bases). The V end was cut by 1 base, the J end by 7 bases, with 15 bases between. Germline V gives CDR1 MGHRA, CDR2 YSYEKL. The CDR3 sequence is 15 residues long. The CDR3 DNA follows: TGCGCCAGCAGCCAAGTCGTACAGGGGGGGTATACGCAGTATTTT. Its protein is CASSQVVQGGYTQYF.

V usage is TRBV3-1 (or the pseudogene TRBV3-2) and J usage is TRBJ2-1; D remains unclear. The germline V gene has CDR1 LGHDT and CDR2 YNNKEL (reference sequence). The CDR3 consists of 12 residues. V was shortened by 5 bases and J by 10 bases, with 12 bases between the two germline ends. CDR3 sequence reads: CASSNPPREQFF. CDR3 DNA: TGTGCCAGCAGCAACCCACCTAGGGAGCAGTTCTTC.